The 19 T cell receptor beta chains presented below share a single source sample, sequenced in a study of cytomegalovirus exposure and HLA in healthy donors (dated by TCRdb to the late 2010s). The library was built by means of the immunoSEQ multiplex PCR assay. The multiplex PCR relied on a mix of 60 forward primers for TCR Vbeta segments and 13 reverse primers for TCR Jbeta segments. TCRdb provides this immuneACCESS table in a form limited to in-frame rearrangements. Some clones are lacking; in checked studies, under half of them reflect an unresolved V gene, and why the rest are absent is not known. This sample holds fewer than 100,000 clones; around 81% were observed only once. Of the sample, under 1.2% is held by the ten largest clones. The sequenced sample was PBMCs. These receptors were taken from a male donor in good health and CMV-seronegative.

The J gene is TRBJ1-2, the V gene TRBV15; 9 bases fit TRBD1. This CDR3 comprises 14 residues. Germline CDR1 reads LNHNV; CDR2 reads YYDKDF (reference sequence). With 0 bases clipped from V and 11 bases from J, the junction kept 7 bases outside the gene matches. DNA for the CDR3: TGTGCCACCAGCAGAGATGGGACAGGGCGACCGTACACCTTC. Amino acids: CATSRDGTGRPYTF.

V gene TRBV5-1 combines with J gene TRBJ1-4, with TRBD1 identical over 9 bases. Looked up from germline, CDR1 is SGHRS and CDR2 is YFSETQ. The V gene end was trimmed by 4 bases and the J gene end by 5 bases; junction bases not matched to a gene: 9. This CDR3 region has 16 residues. CDR3 bases: TGCGCCAGCAGCCCCTTGAGGGACAGGGAGAATGAAAAACTGTTTTTT. This sequence encodes CASSPLRDRENEKLFF.

This rearrangement joins TRBV7-9 to TRBJ2-1, with D possibly being TRBD2 (6 bases). Germline CDR1 and CDR2: SEHNR and FQNEAQ (reference sequence). There are 13 residues in the CDR3. The ends were cut back, 3 bases at V and 6 bases at J, with 9 bases in the middle. The CDR3 DNA follows: TGTGCCAGCAGCTTCAGGGACTCCAATGAGCAGTTCTTC. It codes for CASSFRDSNEQFF.

V is TRBV28 and J is TRBJ1-1; 8 nucleotides agree with TRBD1. The CDR3 contains 12 residues. CDR1 is MDHEN and CDR2 is SYDVKM in the germline V gene. With V trimmed by 6 bases and J by 9 bases, 6 bases remained unmatched. The CDR3 DNA is TGTGCCAGCAGATCGACAGGGGTCCAAGCTTTCTTT. This sequence encodes CASRSTGVQAFF. The whole variable domain, remainder taken from reference TRBV28 and TRBJ1-1, is DVKVTQSSRYLVKRTGEKVFLECVQDMDHENMFWYRQDPGLGLRLIYFSYDVKMKEKGDIPEGYSVSREKKERFSLILESASTNQTSMYLCASRSTGVQAFFGQGTRLTVV.

The V gene is TRBV5-1, the J gene TRBJ2-1; 11 positions agree with TRBD2. The CDR3 is made up of 15 amino acids. V lost 4 bases, J lost 4 bases, and 4 bases stayed unmatched. CDR1 SGHRS and CDR2 YFSETQ come from the germline V gene. DNA of the CDR3: TGCGCCAGCAGCCCGACTAGCGGGGCGTACAATGAGCAGTTCTTC. Translated, it gives CASSPTSGAYNEQFF.

This clone was observed a handful of times. The chain links TRBV6-5 to TRBJ1-3, with unresolved D. Germline loops: CDR1 MNHEY, CDR2 SVGAGI. Trimming removed 5 bases from V and 0 bases from J, with 11 bases in between. The CDR3 is 15 residues long. The CDR3 spells CASSPRGDSGNTIYF. The DNA for the CDR3 is TGTGCCAGCAGTCCCCGAGGTGACTCTGGAAACACCATATATTTT.

DNA for the CDR3: TGTGCCTGGAGTGTACGTAGCAGTGAGACCCAGTACTTC. As protein: CAWSVRSSETQYF. The V call is TRBV30, the J call TRBJ2-5; D unresolved. Per germline, CDR1 GTSNPN and CDR2 SVGIG (reference sequence). Deletions cut 0 bases from V and 5 bases from J, with 10 bases between. The CDR3 runs 13 residues.

The chain uses TRBV7-9 and TRBJ2-7, with TRBD1 identical over 10 bases. V was clipped by 5 bases and J by 5 bases; unmatched bases: 12. CDR3 length equals 16 residues. CDR1 and CDR2 from the germline V gene are SEHNR and FQNEAQ (reference sequence). DNA of the CDR3: TGTGCCAGCAGCGTCCTTTACGGACAGGGGGGCCACGAGCAGTACTTC. Translating it yields CASSVLYGQGGHEQYF.

This clone has just a few counts. The chain employs TRBV19 and TRBJ2-5; the match to TRBD2 covers 11 bases. Germline V gene data show CDR1 as LNHDA and CDR2 as SQIVND (reference sequence). This CDR3 is 16 amino acids long. J lost 0 bases, V lost 5 bases, and 5 bases had no gene match. CDR3 nucleotides: TGTGCCAGTAGTCCGATAGCGGGAGGGTACCAAGAGACCCAGTACTTC. It translates to CASSPIAGGYQETQYF.

The chain employs TRBV4-2 and TRBJ2-3; 9 nucleotides agree with TRBD1. Germline-derived CDR1 and CDR2 are LGHNA and YNFKEQ. CDR3 length: 17 residues. After removal of 4 bases from V and 3 bases from J, the junction contained 11 bases not matched to a gene. The CDR3 here is CASSLTLSGQGTDTQYF. In DNA form, the CDR3 reads TGTGCCAGCAGCCTCACTTTATCCGGACAGGGGACAGATACGCAGTATTTT.

The rearrangement links TRBV7-9 to TRBJ2-3; 8 nucleotides agree with TRBD2. The CDR3 covers 18 residues. V trimming: 2 bases; J trimming: 6 bases; junction bases outside the gene matches: 16. Germline CDR1 and CDR2: SEHNR and FQNEAQ (reference sequence). CDR3 in DNA: TGTGCCAGCAGCTTATGGTCGGGGGGGGCGGTATTCGTGGATACGCAGTATTTT. The encoded protein is CASSLWSGGAVFVDTQYF.

This chain links TRBV12-2 with TRBJ1-6; TRBD1, the table's D call, was not compared with the DNA. TRBV12-2 is reported as a pseudogene. The CDR3 runs 18 residues. The CDR3 DNA reads TGTGCAAGTCGCTTAATAGAGGGGGAGCCGCGTACCCGTTCACCCCTCCACTTT. It specifies CASRLIEGEPRTRSPLHF.

V usage is TRBV5-6 and J usage is TRBJ2-3; 9 positions agree with TRBD1. J gave up 4 bases and V 4 bases, and 4 bases lay outside the gene matches. This CDR3 region has 14 residues. CDR1 and CDR2 (germline): SGHDT, YYEEEE. This CDR3 reads CASSNYRGPDTQYF. The CDR3 DNA sequence: TGTGCCAGCAGCAACTACAGGGGGCCAGATACGCAGTATTTT.

The chain is built from TRBV5-1 and TRBJ2-3, with TRBD1 matching 8 bases. This CDR3 comprises 17 residues. Germline V gene sequence: CDR1 SGHRS, CDR2 YFSETQ. Losses at the gene ends were 4 bases for V and 1 base for J; bases not matched to a gene: 11. CDR3 in DNA: TGCGCCAGCAGCACTGGACAGGGATCGAGGGGCACAGATACGCAGTATTTT. It codes for CASSTGQGSRGTDTQYF. The full variable domain, in which reference TRBV5-1 and TRBJ2-3 provide the parts outside the CDR3, is KAGVTQTPRYLIKTRGQQVTLSCSPISGHRSVSWYQQTPGQGLQFLFEYFSETQRNKGNFPGRFSGRQFSNSRSEMNVSTLELGDSALYLCASSTGQGSRGTDTQYFGPGTRLTVL.

This rearrangement joins TRBV6-5 to TRBJ2-5; TRBD1 matches 9 bases. The DNA end is a closer match to TRBJ2-7, so the J assignment may be wrong. Germline-derived CDR1 and CDR2 are MNHEY and SVGAGI. CDR3 length equals 14 residues. CDR3 loop: CASSLQQGAYEQYF. The DNA for the CDR3 is TGTGCCAGCAGTCTCCAACAGGGGGCGTACGAGCAGTACTTC.

The gene calls are TRBV7-2 and TRBJ2-7; D is perhaps TRBD1 (6 bases). Germline CDR1 is SGHTA and CDR2 is FQGNSA. The V gene lost 2 bases and the J gene lost 0 bases, with 11 bases spanning the gap. This CDR3 contains 15 residues. DNA for the CDR3: TGTGCCAGCAGCTTATCGTGGGACAACTCCTACGAGCAGTACTTC. Its translation: CASSLSWDNSYEQYF.

The V call is TRBV5-1, the J call TRBJ1-1; D might be TRBD1 (6 bases). Germline V lookup: CDR1 SGHRS, CDR2 YFSETQ. Trimming stripped 4 bases from V and 6 bases from J, with 22 bases between. The CDR3 has 16 amino acids. CDR3 amino acids: CASSPGTLPGRPEAFF. As DNA, the CDR3 is TGCGCCAGCAGCCCTGGGACACTCCCTGGGAGACCTGAAGCTTTCTTT.

The chain joins TRBV2 to TRBJ2-7, with 7 bases that match TRBD1. This CDR3 is built from 14 residues. The germline gives CDR1 SNHLY, CDR2 FYNNEI. J was trimmed by 0 bases and V by 6 bases; bases with no gene match: 5. The CDR3 sequence is CASRTDRVSYEQYF. The CDR3 nucleotides read TGTGCCAGCAGGACCGACAGGGTCTCCTACGAGCAGTACTTC.

This chain uses TRBV29-1 with TRBJ2-1, with 11 positions matching TRBD2. Per germline, CDR1 SQVTM and CDR2 ANQGSEA. The J segment lost 6 bases and the V segment lost 3 bases, leaving 4 bases of the junction unmatched. There are 14 residues in the CDR3. The DNA for the CDR3 is TGCAGCGTTGATTTACTAGCGGGGGTCAATGAGCAGTTCTTC. This gives the protein CSVDLLAGVNEQFF.